The source of this T cell receptor beta chain is a study of blood T cells in healthy people across ages. Next came a second PCR, run for about 7 to 12 cycles, which used a sample-barcoded 5' primer along with a J-beta primer mix. TCRdb analysed the 5' RACE reads with MiXCR anew, one entry per CDR3 protein. The top ten hold less than 15% of the sample, which has about a million distinct CDR3 sequences, 35% to 40% seen once. CDR1 is LNHDA and CDR2 is SQIVND in the germline V gene (reference sequence). V lost 3 bases and J 0 bases, leaving 9 bases between the germline ends. CDR3 length: 14 residues. This clonotype came up a few times.

The rearrangement uses TRBV19 and TRBJ2-7; D may be TRBD1 or TRBD2 (5 bases each). Sequencing input: blood. The receptor was isolated from a young man in good health. The CDR3 spells CASSMGESSYEQYF. DNA of the CDR3: TGTGCCAGTAGTATGGGGGAAAGCTCCTACGAGCAGTACTTC.